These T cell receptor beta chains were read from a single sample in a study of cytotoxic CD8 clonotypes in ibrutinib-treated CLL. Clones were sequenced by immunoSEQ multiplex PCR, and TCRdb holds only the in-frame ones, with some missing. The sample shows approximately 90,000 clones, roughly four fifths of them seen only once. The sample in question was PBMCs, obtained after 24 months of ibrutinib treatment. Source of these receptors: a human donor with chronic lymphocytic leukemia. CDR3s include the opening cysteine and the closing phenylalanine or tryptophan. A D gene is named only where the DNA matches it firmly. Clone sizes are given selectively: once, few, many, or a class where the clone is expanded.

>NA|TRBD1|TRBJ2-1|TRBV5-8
TGTGCCAGTAAAACAGGGGGCTCCTACAATGAGCAGTTCTTC
CASKTGGSYNEQFF
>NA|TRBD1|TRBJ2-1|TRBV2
TGTGCCAGCAGGGCGGGACAGGGGATCCCGTTCTTC
CASRAGQGIPFF
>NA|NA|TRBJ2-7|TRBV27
TGTGCCAGCAGTTTATCGGGTCTATCGGCTGGCTTAAAATATGGCGAGCAGTACTTC
CASSLSGLSAGLKYGEQYF
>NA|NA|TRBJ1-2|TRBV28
TGTGCCAGCAGTTTATCGTGGGGCTACACCTTC
CASSLSWGYTF
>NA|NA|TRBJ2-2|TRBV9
TGTGCCAGCAGCGTAGAGGGACAGAACACCGGGGAGCTGTTTTTT
CASSVEGQNTGELFF
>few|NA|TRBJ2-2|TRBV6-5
TGTGCCAGCAGTTACGCGCGGGCGAACACCGGGGAGCTGTTTTTT
CASSYARANTGELFF
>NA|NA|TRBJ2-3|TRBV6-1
TGTGCCAGCAGTGAAATGCCTTTATATACGCAGTATTTT
CASSEMPLYTQYF
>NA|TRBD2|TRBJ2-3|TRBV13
TGTGCCAGCAGCGTACTAGCGGGGCCCACAGATACGCAGTATTTT
CASSVLAGPTDTQYF
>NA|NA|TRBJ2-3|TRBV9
TGTGCCAGCAGCGTAGTGGAGAGAAGCACAGATACGCAGTATTTT
CASSVVERSTDTQYF
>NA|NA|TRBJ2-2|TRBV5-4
TGTGCCAGCAGCTTGGGTCCCGGGGAGCTGTTTTTT
CASSLGPGELFF
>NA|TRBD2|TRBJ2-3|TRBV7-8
TGTGCCAGCAGGGAGTCAGTAGCACCCTGGGGGGGTAGCACAGATACGCAGTATTTT
CASRESVAPWGGSTDTQYF
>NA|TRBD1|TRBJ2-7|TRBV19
TGTGCCAGTAGTATAGTTACAGGGGGCTTGCAGTACTTC
CASSIVTGGLQYF
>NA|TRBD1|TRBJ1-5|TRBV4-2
TGTGCCAGCAGTCTGGACAGGGGTAGTCAGCCCCAGCATTTT
CASSLDRGSQPQHF
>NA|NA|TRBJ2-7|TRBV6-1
TGTGCCAGCAGTAGGGACGGCTACGAGCAGTACTTC
CASSRDGYEQYF
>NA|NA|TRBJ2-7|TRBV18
TGTGCCAGCTCACCGATTGGGACGGCCGCCTACGAGCAGTACTTC
CASSPIGTAAYEQYF
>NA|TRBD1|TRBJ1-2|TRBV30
TGTGCCTGGAGTTCCCCGGGACAGAAAAACTATGGCTACACCTTC
CAWSSPGQKNYGYTF
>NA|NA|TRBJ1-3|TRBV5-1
TGCGCCAGCAGTGCCCAACAGGCCCACTCTGGAAACACCATATATTTT
CASSAQQAHSGNTIYF
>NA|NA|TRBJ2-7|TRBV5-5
TGTGCCAGCACTACCTCCTATGGAGCCACCTACGAGCAGTACTTC
CASTTSYGATYEQYF
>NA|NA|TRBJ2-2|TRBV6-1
TGTGCCAGCAGTGAAGCGGGGGGAGGAACCGGGGAGCTGTTTTTT
CASSEAGGGTGELFF
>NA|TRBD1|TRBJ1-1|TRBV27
TGTGCCAGCAGTTTATACGTTTCGGGACAGTACTCGAACACTGAAGCTTTCTTT
CASSLYVSGQYSNTEAFF
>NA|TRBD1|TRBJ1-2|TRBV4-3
TGCGCCAGCAGCCCCGCCCGGGCAGGGGGTCGTGGCTACACCTTC
CASSPARAGGRGYTF
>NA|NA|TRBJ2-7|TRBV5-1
TGCGCCAGCAGCTTGGAGGGCAGGGCGTCCGAGCAGTACTTC
CASSLEGRASEQYF
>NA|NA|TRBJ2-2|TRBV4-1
TGCGCCAGCAGCCTCTCCGCCGGGGAGCTGTTTTTT
CASSLSAGELFF
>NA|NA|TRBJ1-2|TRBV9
TGTGCCAGCAGCGCGCGGTATGGCTACACCTTC
CASSARYGYTF
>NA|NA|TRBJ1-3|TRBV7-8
TGTGCCAGCAGCTTAGCGCTTGCAGGGAGCTCTGGAAACACCATATATTTT
CASSLALAGSSGNTIYF